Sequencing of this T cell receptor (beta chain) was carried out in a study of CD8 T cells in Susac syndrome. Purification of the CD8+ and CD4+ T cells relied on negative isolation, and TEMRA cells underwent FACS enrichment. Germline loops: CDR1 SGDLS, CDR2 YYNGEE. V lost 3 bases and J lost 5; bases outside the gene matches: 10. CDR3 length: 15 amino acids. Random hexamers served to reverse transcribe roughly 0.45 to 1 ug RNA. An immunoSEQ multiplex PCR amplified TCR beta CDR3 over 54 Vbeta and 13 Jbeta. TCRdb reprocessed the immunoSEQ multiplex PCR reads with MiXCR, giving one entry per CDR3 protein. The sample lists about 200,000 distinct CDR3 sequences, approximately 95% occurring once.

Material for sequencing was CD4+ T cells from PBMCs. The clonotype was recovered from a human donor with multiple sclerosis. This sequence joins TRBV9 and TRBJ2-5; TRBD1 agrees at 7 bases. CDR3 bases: TGTGCCAGCAGCGATTCCGGGACAGCCCATGAGACCCAGTACTTC. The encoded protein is CASSDSGTAHETQYF.